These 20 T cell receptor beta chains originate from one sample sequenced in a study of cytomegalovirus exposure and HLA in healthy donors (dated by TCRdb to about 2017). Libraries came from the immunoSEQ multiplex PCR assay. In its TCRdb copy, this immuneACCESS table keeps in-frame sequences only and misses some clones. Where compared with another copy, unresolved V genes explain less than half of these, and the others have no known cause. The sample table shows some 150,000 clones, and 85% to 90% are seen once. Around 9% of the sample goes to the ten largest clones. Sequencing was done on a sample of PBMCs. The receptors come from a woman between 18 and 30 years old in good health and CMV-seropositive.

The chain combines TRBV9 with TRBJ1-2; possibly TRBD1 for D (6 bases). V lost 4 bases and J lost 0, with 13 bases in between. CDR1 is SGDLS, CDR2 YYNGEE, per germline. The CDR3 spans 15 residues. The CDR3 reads CASSFRGTSNYGYTF. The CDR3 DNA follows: TGTGCCAGCAGCTTCAGGGGCACCTCTAACTATGGCTACACCTTC. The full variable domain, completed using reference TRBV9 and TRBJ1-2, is DSGVTQTPKHLITATGQRVTLRCSPRSGDLSVYWYQQSLDQGLQFLIQYYNGEERAKGNILERFSAQQFPDLHSELNLSSLELGDSALYFCASSFRGTSNYGYTFGSGTRLTVV.

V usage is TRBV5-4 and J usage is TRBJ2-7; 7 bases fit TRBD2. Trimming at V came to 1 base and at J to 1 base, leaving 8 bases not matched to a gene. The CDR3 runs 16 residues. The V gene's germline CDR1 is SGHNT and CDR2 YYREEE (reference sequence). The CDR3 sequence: CASSLPRTSDSYEQYF. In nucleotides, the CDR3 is TGTGCCAGCAGCTTGCCGAGAACTAGCGATTCCTACGAGCAGTACTTC.

CDR3 in amino acids: CASSNGQYSNQPQHF. The CDR3 nucleotides read TGTGCCAGTAGTAATGGACAGTATAGCAATCAGCCCCAGCATTTT. The chain joins TRBV19 to TRBJ1-5; the D gene is possibly TRBD1 (6 bases). V shed 4 bases and J shed 0 bases, with 10 bases lying between them. Germline CDR1 LNHDA, CDR2 SQIVND (reference sequence). This CDR3 has 15 residues. Full variable domain (missing parts from reference TRBV19 and TRBJ1-5): DGGITQSPKYLFRKEGQNVTLSCEQNLNHDAMYWYRQDPGQGLRLIYYSQIVNDFQKGDIAEGYSVSREKKESFPLTVTSAQKNPTAFYLCASSNGQYSNQPQHFGDGTRLSIL.

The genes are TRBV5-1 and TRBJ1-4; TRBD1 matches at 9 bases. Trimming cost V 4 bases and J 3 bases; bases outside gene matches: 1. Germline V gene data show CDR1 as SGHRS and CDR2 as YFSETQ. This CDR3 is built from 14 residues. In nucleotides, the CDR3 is TGCGCCAGCAGCCGACAGGGGGCTAATGAAAAACTGTTTTTT. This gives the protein CASSRQGANEKLFF.

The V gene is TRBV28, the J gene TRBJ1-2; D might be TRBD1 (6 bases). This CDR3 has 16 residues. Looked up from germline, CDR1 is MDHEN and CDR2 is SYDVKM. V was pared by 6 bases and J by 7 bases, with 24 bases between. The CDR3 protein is CASSLGQPPYSSGYTF. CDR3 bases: TGTGCCAGCAGCCTCGGACAGCCACCGTATTCCAGTGGCTACACCTTC.

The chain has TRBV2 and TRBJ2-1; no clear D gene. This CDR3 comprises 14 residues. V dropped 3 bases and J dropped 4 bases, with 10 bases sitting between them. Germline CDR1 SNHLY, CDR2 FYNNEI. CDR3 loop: CASSDEVEYNEQFF. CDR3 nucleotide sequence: TGTGCCAGCAGTGATGAGGTGGAGTACAATGAGCAGTTCTTC.

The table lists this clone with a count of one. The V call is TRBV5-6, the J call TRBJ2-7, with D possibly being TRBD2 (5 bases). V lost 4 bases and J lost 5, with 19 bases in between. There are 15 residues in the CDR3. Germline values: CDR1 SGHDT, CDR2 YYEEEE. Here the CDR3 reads CASSQPGVRRHEQYF. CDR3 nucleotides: TGTGCCAGCAGCCAACCCGGGGTTCGGCGCCACGAGCAGTACTTC.

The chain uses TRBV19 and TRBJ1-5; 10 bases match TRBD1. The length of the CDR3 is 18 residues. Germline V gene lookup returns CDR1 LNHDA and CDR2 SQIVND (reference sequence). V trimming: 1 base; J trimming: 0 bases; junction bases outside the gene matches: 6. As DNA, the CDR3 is TGTGCCAGTAGTATAGTTCGGGACAGGGGACATAGCAATCAGCCCCAGCATTTT. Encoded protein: CASSIVRDRGHSNQPQHF.

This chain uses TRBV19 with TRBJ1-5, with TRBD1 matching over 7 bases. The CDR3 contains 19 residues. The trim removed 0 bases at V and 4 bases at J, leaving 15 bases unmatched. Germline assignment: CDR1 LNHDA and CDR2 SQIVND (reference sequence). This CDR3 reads CASSIDRGGGQEWNQPQHF. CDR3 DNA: TGTGCCAGTAGTATAGATCGGGGAGGAGGACAGGAATGGAATCAGCCCCAGCATTTT.

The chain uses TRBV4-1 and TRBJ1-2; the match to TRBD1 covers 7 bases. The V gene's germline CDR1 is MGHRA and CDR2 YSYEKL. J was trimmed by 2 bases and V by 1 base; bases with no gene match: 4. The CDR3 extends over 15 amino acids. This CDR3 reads CASSQVDRVNYGYTF. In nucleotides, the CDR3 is TGCGCCAGCAGCCAAGTCGACAGGGTGAACTATGGCTACACCTTC.

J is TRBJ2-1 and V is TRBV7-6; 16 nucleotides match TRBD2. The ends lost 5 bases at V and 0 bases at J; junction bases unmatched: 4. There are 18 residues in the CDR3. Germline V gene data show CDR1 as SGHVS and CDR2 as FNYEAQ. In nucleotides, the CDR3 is TGTGCCAGCAGCCTGGGACTAGCGGGGGGGAGCTCCTACAATGAGCAGTTCTTC. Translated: CASSLGLAGGSSYNEQFF.

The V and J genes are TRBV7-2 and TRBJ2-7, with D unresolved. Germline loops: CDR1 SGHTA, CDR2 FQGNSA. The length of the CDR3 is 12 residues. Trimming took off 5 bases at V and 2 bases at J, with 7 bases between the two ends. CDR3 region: CASSPAPYEQYF. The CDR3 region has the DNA TGTGCCAGCAGCCCAGCGCCCTACGAGCAGTACTTC. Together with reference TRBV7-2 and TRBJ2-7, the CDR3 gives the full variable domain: GAGVSQSPSNKVTEKGKDVELRCDPISGHTALYWYRQSLGQGLEFLIYFQGNSAPDKSGLPSDRFSAERTGGSVSTLTIQRTQQEDSAVYLCASSPAPYEQYFGPGTRLTVT.

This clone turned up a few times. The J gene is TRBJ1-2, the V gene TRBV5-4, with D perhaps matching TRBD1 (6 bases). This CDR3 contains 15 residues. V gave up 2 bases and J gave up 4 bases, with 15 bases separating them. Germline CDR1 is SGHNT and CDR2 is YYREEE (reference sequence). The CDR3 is CASSLVGGAPYGYTF. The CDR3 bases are TGTGCCAGCAGCTTAGTTGGGGGCGCACCCTATGGCTACACCTTC.

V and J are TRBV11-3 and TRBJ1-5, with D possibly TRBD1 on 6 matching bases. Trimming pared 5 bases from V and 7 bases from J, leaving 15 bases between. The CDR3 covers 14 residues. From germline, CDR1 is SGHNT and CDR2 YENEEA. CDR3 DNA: TGTGCCAGCAGCCCAAGGCAGGGGACCCAGCCCCAGCATTTT. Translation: CASSPRQGTQPQHF.

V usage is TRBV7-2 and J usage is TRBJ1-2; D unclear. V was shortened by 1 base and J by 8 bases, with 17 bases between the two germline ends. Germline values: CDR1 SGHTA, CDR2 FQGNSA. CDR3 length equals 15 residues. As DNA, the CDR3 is TGTGCCAGCAGCTTAGGGCTTCTCGGAGGTATGGGCTACACCTTC. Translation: CASSLGLLGGMGYTF.

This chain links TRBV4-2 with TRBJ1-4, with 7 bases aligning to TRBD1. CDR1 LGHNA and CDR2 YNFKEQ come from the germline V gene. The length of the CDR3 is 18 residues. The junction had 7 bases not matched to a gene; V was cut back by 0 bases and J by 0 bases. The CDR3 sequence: CASSQEYRGPPTNEKLFF. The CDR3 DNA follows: TGTGCCAGCAGCCAAGAGTACAGGGGTCCCCCAACTAATGAAAAACTGTTTTTT.

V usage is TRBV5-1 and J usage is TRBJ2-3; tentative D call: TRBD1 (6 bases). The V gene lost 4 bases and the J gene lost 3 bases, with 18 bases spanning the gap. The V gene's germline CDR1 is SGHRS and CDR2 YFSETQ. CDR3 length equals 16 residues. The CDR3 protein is CASSPIPSQGTDTQYF. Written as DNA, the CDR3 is TGCGCCAGCAGCCCGATCCCTTCACAGGGAACAGATACGCAGTATTTT.

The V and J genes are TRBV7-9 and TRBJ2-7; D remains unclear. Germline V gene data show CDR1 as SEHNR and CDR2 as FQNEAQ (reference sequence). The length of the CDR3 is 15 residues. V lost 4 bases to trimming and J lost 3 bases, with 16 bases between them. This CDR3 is CASSSVSGLLYEQYF. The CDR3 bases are TGTGCCAGCAGCTCAGTATCGGGTCTTCTCTACGAGCAGTACTTC. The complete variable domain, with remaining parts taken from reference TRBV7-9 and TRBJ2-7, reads DTGVSQNPRHKITKRGQNVTFRCDPISEHNRLYWYRQTLGQGPEFLTYFQNEAQLEKSRLLSDRFSAERPKGSFSTLEIQRTEQGDSAMYLCASSSVSGLLYEQYFGPGTRLTVT.

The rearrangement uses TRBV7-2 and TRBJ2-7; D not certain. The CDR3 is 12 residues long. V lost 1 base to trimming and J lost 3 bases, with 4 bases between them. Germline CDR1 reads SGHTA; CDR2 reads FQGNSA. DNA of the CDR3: TGTGCCAGCAGCTTAGTCCGCTACGAGCAGTACTTC. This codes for CASSLVRYEQYF.

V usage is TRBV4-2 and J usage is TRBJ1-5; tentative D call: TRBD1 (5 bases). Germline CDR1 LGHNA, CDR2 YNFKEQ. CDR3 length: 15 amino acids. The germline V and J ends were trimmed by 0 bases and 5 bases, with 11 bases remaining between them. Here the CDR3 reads CASSQEEGAHQPQHF. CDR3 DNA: TGTGCCAGCAGCCAAGAAGAAGGGGCCCATCAGCCCCAGCATTTT.